This T cell receptor (beta chain) is drawn from a study of Graves' ophthalmopathy and Graves' hyperthyroidism. Investigators amplified TCR beta CDR3 regions from RNA transcripts. The library came from an HTBI-primed first-round RT-PCR and a second-round multiplex PCR. Each CDR3 protein gets one entry after TCRdb re-called the multiplex PCR reads with MiXCR. The sample holds 600,000 to 650,000 distinct CDR3 sequences, about a fifth seen once. In this sample, this clonotype turned up many times. Trimming took 3 bases from V and 3 from J; bases not matched to a gene: 4. Germline values: CDR1 SGHTA, CDR2 FQGNSA. This CDR3 has 15 residues.

The V call is TRBV7-2, the J call TRBJ1-2, with 10 bases that match TRBD1. This receptor was identified in a woman aged 18-29 years with stable Graves' hyperthyroidism. Some clones in this sample may be carry-over from other donors' samples. The sequenced sample consisted of peripheral blood. The CDR3 DNA is TGTGCCAGCAGCTTTACCGGGACAGGGGACTATGGCTACACCTTC. Translating gives CASSFTGTGDYGYTF.